Reported below is one TCR beta chain. Antigen specificity is unknown. The sample is drawn from a study of CD8 T cell repertoires and HIV-1 epitope variants. On the study more broadly: Autologous T cell-negative cells served as antigen-presenting cells in equal numbers. An uncultured baseline aliquot held 1M T cells.

This CDR3 region has 16 residues. Germline V gene lookup returns CDR1 SGHNT and CDR2 YENEEA. The ends lost 4 bases at V and 3 bases at J; junction bases unmatched: 7. Sequencing was performed with immunoSEQ multiplex PCR; in TCRdb, only in-frame clones are kept and a portion is missing. Among about 4,900 clones, about 66% were seen once, and the ten largest hold approximately 42%. The study's findings and limits: Nef KF9 drew about five clonotypes and HW9 one, without TAALDMSHF responses. Of eight to ten antigen-specific beta clonotypes, six appeared to cross-react with escape variants.

The chain couples TRBV11-3 to TRBJ2-2; TRBD1 matches 8 bases. Sequenced sample: cultured CD8+ T cells derived from PBMCs. The sequence came from a male donor with HIV. The CDR3 coding sequence is TGTGCCAGCAGCTCCTGGACAGGGACGGACACCGGGGAGCTGTTTTTT. It encodes CASSSWTGTDTGELFF.